The next 7 T cell receptor beta chains were all read from a single sample in a study of control samples from healthy donors and cancer patients. Here immunoSEQ multiplex PCR was the method, and the copy in TCRdb shows in-frame clones only, minus some. The sample contains approximately 58,000 clones, around 87% of which appear only once. Sequenced sample: PBMCs. These receptors all stem from a woman between 55 and 75 years old with lung cancer.

This clone was detected a few times. CDR3 in DNA: TGTGCCAGCAGGCCCGACAGGGGCAATTCACCCCTCCACTTT. Translated, it gives CASRPDRGNSPLHF. The chain is built from TRBV6-4 and TRBJ1-6; 8 positions match TRBD1. V lost 6 bases to trimming and J lost 7 bases; unmatched junction nucleotides: 5. This CDR3 contains 14 residues. CDR1 is MRHNA, CDR2 SNTAGT, per germline.

The CDR3 DNA reads as TGTGCCAGCTCACCCACCGGACAGGGGGTCGGCTACACCTTC. Its translation: CASSPTGQGVGYTF. V usage is TRBV18 and J usage is TRBJ1-2; 10 bases align to TRBD1. Germline CDR1 reads KGHSH; CDR2 reads LQKENI. The CDR3 is made up of 14 amino acids. V shed 3 bases, J shed 8 bases, and the junction held 6 bases outside the gene matches.

This chain links TRBV5-1 with TRBJ1-4; D is perhaps TRBD1 (5 bases). Germline assignment: CDR1 SGHRS and CDR2 YFSETQ. Trimming stripped 0 bases from V and 4 bases from J, with 10 bases between. The CDR3 loop spans 15 amino acids. The CDR3 DNA follows: TGCGCCAGCAGCTTGGCCGGGGACTTTAATGAAAAACTGTTTTTT. Its translation is CASSLAGDFNEKLFF.

The rearrangement uses TRBV7-3 and TRBJ2-7; the match to TRBD1 covers 10 bases. The ends lost 8 bases at V and 3 bases at J; junction bases unmatched: 4. Germline V lookup: CDR1 SGHTA, CDR2 FQGTGA. CDR3 length: 13 residues. The CDR3 nucleotides are TGTGCCAGCTCCCGGGACAGGGGCTACGAGCAGTACTTC. This translates into CASSRDRGYEQYF.

The V gene is TRBV24-1, the J gene TRBJ2-7; maybe TRBD2 (6 bases). The V end lost 7 bases, the J end lost 5 bases, and 17 bases lay between the germline ends. Per the germline V gene, CDR1 is KGHDR and CDR2 is SFDVKD. The length of the CDR3 is 14 residues. CDR3 coding DNA: TGTGCCACCAGCGGGGTGGGGTCGGGGGACGAGCAGTACTTC. Its translation is CATSGVGSGDEQYF.

The chain carries TRBV12-3 or TRBV12-4 and TRBJ1-1; D is perhaps TRBD1 (6 bases). This CDR3 spans 12 amino acids. The CDR3 DNA sequence: TGTGTCTCCATGGGGGCAGACACTGAAGCTTTCTTT. It encodes CVSMGADTEAFF.

This clone has just one count. The gene calls are TRBV28 and TRBJ1-2, with D tentatively TRBD1 (5 bases). Germline V gene data show CDR1 as MDHEN and CDR2 as SYDVKM. This CDR3 has 15 residues. Trimming pared 2 bases from V and 2 bases from J, leaving 12 bases between. The CDR3 region has the DNA TGTGCCAGCAGTTTAATACCAGGGTCCAACTATGGCTACACCTTC. Its translation is CASSLIPGSNYGYTF.